Below are 31 T cell receptor beta chains sequenced from a single sample in a study of blood T cells in healthy people across ages. PCR was performed a second time for about 7 to 11 cycles using a sample-barcoded 5' primer and a J-beta primer mix. TCRdb independently ran MiXCR on the 5' RACE reads; one entry per CDR3 protein. The table records over 600,000 distinct CDR3 sequences, approximately 60% of them present only once. The sequencing input was blood. The receptor source for this set is a man aged 35-49 years in good health.

This clonotype was counted only a few times. The rearrangement links TRBV5-1 to TRBJ2-4; 7 nucleotides line up with TRBD2. Trimming took 0 bases from V and 0 from J; bases not matched to a gene: 0. Germline assignment: CDR1 SGHRS and CDR2 YFSETQ. The CDR3 is 15 residues long. The CDR3 DNA reads TGCGCCAGCAGCTTGGGGGGGGGAGCCAAAAACATTCAGTACTTC. It specifies CASSLGGGAKNIQYF.

The chain uses TRBV6-5 and TRBJ2-3, with D perhaps matching TRBD2 (7 bases). The CDR3 covers 14 residues. CDR1 is MNHEY, CDR2 SVGAGI, per germline. Trimming took off 7 bases at V and 3 bases at J, with 14 bases between the two ends. CDR3 protein: CASKPAGATDTQYF. DNA of the CDR3: TGTGCCAGCAAACCCGCGGGGGCTACAGATACGCAGTATTTT.

The chain combines TRBV27 with TRBJ2-1; 9 nucleotides line up with TRBD2. The junction had 12 bases not matched to a gene; V was cut back by 5 bases and J by 4 bases. Germline values: CDR1 MNHEY, CDR2 SMNVEV (reference sequence). The CDR3 covers 17 residues. The CDR3 is CASSGAHGAGGYNEQFF. CDR3 nucleotides: TGTGCCAGCAGTGGGGCCCATGGGGCGGGGGGGTACAATGAGCAGTTCTTC.

The V and J genes are TRBV6-2 or TRBV6-3 and TRBJ1-6, with D tentatively TRBD1 (5 bases). The germline gives CDR1 MNHEY, CDR2 SVGEGT. Trimming cost V 5 bases and J 8 bases, with 16 bases left between them. The CDR3 totals 15 residues. For the CDR3, the DNA is TGTGCCAGCAGTGGGGCTCCGCAAGGGGATTCACCCCTCCACTTT. This codes for CASSGAPQGDSPLHF.

Sample share makes this clonotype medium-sized (0.01 to 0.1%). A single base separates this from a much larger clone, so it may be a read error. The rearrangement uses TRBV20-1 and TRBJ2-5; the D gene is possibly TRBD2 (6 bases). In germline, CDR1 is DFQATT, CDR2 SNEGSKA (reference sequence). V dropped 6 bases and J dropped 11 bases, with 22 bases sitting between them. The CDR3 consists of 13 residues. The CDR3 protein is CSASHWGENEQYF. The CDR3 coding sequence is TGCAGTGCCTCACATTGGGGGGAAAATGAGCAGTACTTC.

This clonotype showed up just once. The chain is built from TRBV7-8 and TRBJ1-4, with TRBD1 identical over 9 bases. This CDR3 spans 18 amino acids. Trimming cost V 2 bases and J 7 bases; bases outside gene matches: 14. CDR1 is SGHVS, CDR2 FQNEAQ, per germline. The CDR3: CASSLSPTIGTGFEKLFF. DNA of the CDR3: TGTGCCAGCAGCTTATCGCCCACCATCGGGACAGGGTTTGAAAAACTGTTTTTT.

This clonotype was picked up one time. The chain uses TRBV6-1 and TRBJ1-4, with 9 bases that match TRBD1. The CDR3 totals 17 residues. Per the germline V gene, CDR1 is MNHNS and CDR2 is SASEGT. The J segment lost 4 bases and the V segment lost 5 bases, leaving 11 bases of the junction unmatched. The CDR3 loop reads CASSPRQDRGDNEKLFF. CDR3 in DNA: TGTGCCAGCAGTCCACGACAGGACAGGGGTGATAATGAAAAACTGTTTTTT.

This clonotype has just a few counts. This sequence joins TRBV7-2 and TRBJ1-4; a weak D match, TRBD1 (5 bases). Trimming pared 5 bases from V and 8 bases from J, leaving 18 bases between. Germline lookup yields CDR1 SGHTA and CDR2 FQGNSA. The CDR3 has 15 residues. This chain's CDR3 is CASSPLTASNEKLFF. The DNA for the CDR3 is TGTGCCAGCAGCCCACTGACAGCGTCCAACGAAAAACTGTTTTTT.

The chain couples TRBV27 to TRBJ1-2; D possibly corresponds to TRBD1 (5 bases). Germline values: CDR1 MNHEY, CDR2 SMNVEV (reference sequence). The CDR3 loop spans 18 amino acids. V was trimmed by 5 bases and J by 0 bases, leaving 22 bases between them. CDR3 DNA sequence: TGTGCCAGCAGTACCCGGACACACGCACCATTTACTAACTATGGCTACACCTTC. This encodes CASSTRTHAPFTNYGYTF.

The V and J genes are TRBV7-9 and TRBJ1-1; D is ambiguous. V lost 4 bases, J lost 4 bases, and 13 bases lay in between. The CDR3 sequence is 14 residues long. The germline CDR1 and CDR2 sequences are SEHNR and FQNEAQ (reference sequence). CDR3 residues: CASSSGEIFTEAFF. The DNA for the CDR3 is TGTGCCAGCAGCTCTGGGGAGATTTTCACTGAAGCTTTCTTT.

The sample holds many counts of this clonotype. The chain joins TRBV7-2 to TRBJ2-1, with TRBD1 as a possible D gene (5 bases). Germline V gene data show CDR1 as SGHTA and CDR2 as FQGNSA. The CDR3 spans 13 residues. The germline V and J ends were trimmed by 1 base and 4 bases, with 5 bases remaining between them. The CDR3 sequence is CASSLDRYNEQFF. CDR3 bases: TGTGCCAGCAGCTTAGACAGGTACAATGAGCAGTTCTTC.

This clonotype was observed a few times. The V call is TRBV7-2, the J call TRBJ2-3; the D is unclear. Germline CDR1 is SGHTA and CDR2 is FQGNSA. V lost 2 bases, J lost 6 bases, and 12 bases lay in between. The CDR3 consists of 14 residues. The CDR3 coding sequence is TGTGCCAGCAGCTTACCAGTGAGTGACGATACGCAGTATTTT. Its protein is CASSLPVSDDTQYF.

The rearrangement links TRBV3-1 to TRBJ1-2; D ambiguous. Germline V gene data show CDR1 as LGHDT and CDR2 as YNNKEL (reference sequence). Trimming left V 4 bases short and J 3 bases short, with 9 bases between. There are 13 residues in the CDR3. Here the CDR3 DNA reads TGTGCCAGCAGCCGGAATGACCACTATGGCTACACCTTC. Its protein product is CASSRNDHYGYTF.

V is TRBV6-6 and J is TRBJ1-1; no reliable D call. Germline V gene data show CDR1 as MNHNY and CDR2 as SVGAGI (reference sequence). Trimming pared 7 bases from V and 10 bases from J, leaving 22 bases between. This CDR3 is 14 amino acids long. The CDR3 region is CASTNSVGGLGAFF. In nucleotides, the CDR3 is TGTGCCAGCACCAACTCCGTGGGAGGGCTGGGAGCTTTCTTT.

The table lists this clonotype with a count of one. The chain has TRBV7-9 and TRBJ2-4; 13 bases align to TRBD2. With the DNA end fitting TRBJ2-7 better, the J assignment may be wrong. Germline V CDR1 and CDR2: SEHNR, FQNEAQ (reference sequence). The CDR3 totals 14 residues. CDR3 nucleotide sequence: TGTGCCAGCAGCTACGGACTAGCGGGGGTCGAGCAGTACTTC. As protein: CASSYGLAGVEQYF.

The chain is built from TRBV10-3 and TRBJ2-1, with D possibly being TRBD1 (6 bases). The length of the CDR3 is 13 residues. Looked up from germline, CDR1 is ENHRY and CDR2 is SYGVKD. Trimming shortened V by 5 bases and J by 7 bases, and 12 bases separated the two germline ends. CDR3: CAISTGPSNEQFF. The CDR3, as DNA: TGTGCCATCAGTACAGGGCCTTCGAATGAGCAGTTCTTC.

The gene calls are TRBV11-3 and TRBJ2-3; D remains unclear. This CDR3 is 18 amino acids long. Germline loops: CDR1 SGHNT, CDR2 YENEEA. V was cut by 1 base and J by 6 bases, with 23 bases left in between. The CDR3 sequence is CASSLVRTTTPELDTQYF. DNA for the CDR3: TGTGCCAGCAGCTTAGTAAGAACCACAACACCAGAACTGGATACGCAGTATTTT.

This clonotype was detected ten times or more. This may arise from a read error, as a much more abundant clone is one base away. The rearrangement joins TRBV5-1 to TRBJ2-7; D possibly corresponds to TRBD2 (5 bases). The length of the CDR3 is 14 residues. Trimming pared 3 bases from V and 7 bases from J, leaving 17 bases between. Germline-derived CDR1 and CDR2 are SGHRS and YFSETQ. In nucleotides, the CDR3 is TGCGCCAGCAGCTCCTGGAGCGGATACAATGAGCAGTACTTC. It yields the protein CASSSWSGYNEQYF.

The chain links TRBV9 to TRBJ2-2; either TRBD1 or TRBD2 may supply D (6 bases each). The CDR3 contains 20 residues. The V end lost 5 bases, the J end lost 1 base, and 27 bases lay between the germline ends. The germline V gene encodes CDR1 SGDLS and CDR2 YYNGEE. The CDR3 DNA sequence: TGTGCCAGCAGAGCGAGGGGGGCGGGCAGCGGCCTTTTGAACACCGGGGAGCTGTTTTTT. Translating it yields CASRARGAGSGLLNTGELFF. Variable domain in full (rest from reference TRBV9 and TRBJ2-2): DSGVTQTPKHLITATGQRVTLRCSPRSGDLSVYWYQQSLDQGLQFLIQYYNGEERAKGNILERFSAQQFPDLHSELNLSSLELGDSALYFCASRARGAGSGLLNTGELFFGEGSRLTVL.

The chain uses TRBV9 and TRBJ1-1, with 10 positions matching TRBD1. The junction had 4 bases not matched to a gene; V was cut back by 3 bases and J by 2 bases. The CDR3 length is 15 residues. Germline loops: CDR1 SGDLS, CDR2 YYNGEE. Here the CDR3 DNA reads TGTGCCAGCAGCGCTCAGACAGGGGGCAACACTGAAGCTTTCTTT. It specifies CASSAQTGGNTEAFF. The variable domain in full, completed from reference TRBV9 and TRBJ1-1, reads DSGVTQTPKHLITATGQRVTLRCSPRSGDLSVYWYQQSLDQGLQFLIQYYNGEERAKGNILERFSAQQFPDLHSELNLSSLELGDSALYFCASSAQTGGNTEAFFGQGTRLTVV.

This clonotype occurred a few times. CDR3 coding DNA: TGTGCCAGCAGCTTATTCCCCGAGCTGTTTTTT. Its protein product is CASSLFPELFF. This chain uses TRBV7-2 with TRBJ2-2; D gene unclear. The CDR3 is made up of 11 amino acids. Germline loops: CDR1 SGHTA, CDR2 FQGNSA. Trimming pared 2 bases from V and 11 bases from J, leaving 6 bases between.

The chain combines TRBV4-2 with TRBJ2-1; maybe TRBD1 (6 bases). Germline V lookup: CDR1 LGHNA, CDR2 YNFKEQ. The CDR3 extends over 17 amino acids. Trimming took off 4 bases at V and 3 bases at J, with 19 bases between the two ends. In nucleotides, the CDR3 is TGTGCCAGCAGCCGAGATCCCGGGACACTTCTCTACAATGAGCAGTTCTTC. As protein: CASSRDPGTLLYNEQFF.

The chain carries TRBV3-1 and TRBJ2-5; D may correspond to TRBD1 or TRBD2 (5 bases each). V lost 3 bases and J lost 5, with 16 bases in between. The germline V gene has CDR1 LGHDT and CDR2 YNNKEL (reference sequence). The CDR3 is 15 residues long. This CDR3 reads CASSQGLGREETQYF. In DNA form, the CDR3 reads TGTGCCAGCAGCCAGGGATTGGGCAGGGAGGAGACCCAGTACTTC.

This chain joins TRBV6-2 or TRBV6-3 and TRBJ2-3, with 11 positions matching TRBD2. Germline V gives CDR1 MNHEY, CDR2 SVGEGT. The CDR3 contains 16 residues. The V and J ends lost 6 bases and 2 bases, in that order; junction bases with no gene match: 7. The CDR3 DNA sequence: TGTGCCAGCAGCCCTCAACTAGCGGGGGTCACAGATACGCAGTATTTT. Translation gives CASSPQLAGVTDTQYF.

This clonotype has just a few counts. This chain uses TRBV12-3 or TRBV12-4 with TRBJ1-1; the D gene is possibly TRBD1 (5 bases). V dropped 4 bases and J dropped 0 bases, with 9 bases sitting between them. The CDR3 runs to 14 residues. The CDR3 loop reads CASSSGPVNTEAFF. The DNA of the CDR3 is TGTGCCAGCAGTTCGGGACCCGTGAACACTGAAGCTTTCTTT.

The rearrangement uses TRBV6-5 and TRBJ2-7; tentatively, D is TRBD1 (5 bases). There are 15 residues in the CDR3. CDR1 is MNHEY, CDR2 SVGAGI, per germline. V was shortened by 6 bases and J by 7 bases, with 22 bases between the two germline ends. CDR3 DNA sequence: TGTGCCAGCAGAGTAACGACAGCCGGCAGAGCGGAGCAGTACTTC. Protein sequence: CASRVTTAGRAEQYF.

The CDR3 DNA sequence: TGTGCCAGCAGCAAAACGACAGCGGGTTCTAACACTGAAGCTTTCTTT. The encoded protein is CASSKTTAGSNTEAFF. This chain joins TRBV21-1 and TRBJ1-1. TRBV21-1 is a listed pseudogene. This CDR3 region has 16 residues.

This sequence joins TRBV20-1 and TRBJ1-1, with D unresolved. The V gene's germline CDR1 is DFQATT and CDR2 SNEGSKA (reference sequence). The length of the CDR3 is 12 residues. V lost 3 bases to trimming and J lost 7 bases, with 12 bases between them. The CDR3 sequence is CSASSPISEAFF. CDR3 in DNA: TGCAGTGCTAGTTCTCCTATTAGTGAAGCTTTCTTT.

The V call is TRBV5-1, the J call TRBJ2-5; D unclear. Germline assignment: CDR1 SGHRS and CDR2 YFSETQ. The CDR3 runs 15 residues. V was shortened by 4 bases and J by 3 bases, with 16 bases between the two germline ends. In DNA form, the CDR3 reads TGCGCCAGCAGCCCACCATCGTGGGAAGAAGAGACCCAGTACTTC. Its translation: CASSPPSWEEETQYF. Using reference TRBV5-1 and TRBJ2-5 for the parts outside the CDR3, the full variable domain is KAGVTQTPRYLIKTRGQQVTLSCSPISGHRSVSWYQQTPGQGLQFLFEYFSETQRNKGNFPGRFSGRQFSNSRSEMNVSTLELGDSALYLCASSPPSWEEETQYFGPGTRLLVL.

The rearrangement links TRBV7-6 to TRBJ2-1; 11 bases fit TRBD2. Germline V gene lookup returns CDR1 SGHVS and CDR2 FNYEAQ. The CDR3 sequence is 14 residues long. V shed 3 bases and J 5 bases; nucleotides not matched to a gene: 0. The CDR3 region has the DNA TGTGCCAGCAGCTTTAGCGGGAGGGACAATGAGCAGTTCTTC. Residues: CASSFSGRDNEQFF. The entire variable domain, with the rest obtained from reference TRBV7-6 and TRBJ2-1, is as follows: GAGVSQSPRYKVTKRGQDVALRCDPISGHVSLYWYRQALGQGPEFLTYFNYEAQQDKSGLPNDRFSAERPEGSISTLTIQRTEQRDSAMYRCASSFSGRDNEQFFGPGTRLTVL.

V is TRBV9 and J is TRBJ2-1; 7 bases are shared with TRBD2. The CDR3 is 14 amino acids. Looked up from germline, CDR1 is SGDLS and CDR2 is YYNGEE. The J segment lost 8 bases and the V segment lost 0 bases, leaving 5 bases of the junction unmatched. Written as DNA, the CDR3 is TGTGCCAGCAGCGTAGAAGCGGGAAAGGATGAGCAGTTCTTC. Encoded protein: CASSVEAGKDEQFF.